Below are 8 T cell receptor beta chains sequenced from a single sample in a study of cytomegalovirus exposure and HLA in healthy donors. Some clones are missing from TCRdb's copy, which holds only in-frame ones; the method was immunoSEQ multiplex PCR. This sample yields roughly 330,000 clones, of which roughly 87% are seen a single time; approximately 1% belongs to the top ten. Sequencing was done on a sample of PBMCs. The receptors shown here come from a woman aged 25-40 years in good health and CMV-seropositive.

The CDR3 loop is CASTAGDSYNEQFF. In DNA form, the CDR3 reads TGTGCCAGCACTGCGGGAGACTCCTACAATGAGCAGTTCTTC. The chain joins TRBV2 to TRBJ2-1; TRBD2 matches 7 bases. V lost 7 bases to trimming and J lost 0 bases; unmatched junction nucleotides: 3. This CDR3 comprises 14 residues. The germline V gene encodes CDR1 SNHLY and CDR2 FYNNEI. Full variable domain (outside the CDR3, taken from reference TRBV2 and TRBJ2-1): EPEVTQTPSHQVTQMGQEVILRCVPISNHLYFYWYRQILGQKVEFLVSFYNNEISEKSEIFDDQFSVERPDGSNFTLKIRSTKLEDSAMYFCASTAGDSYNEQFFGPGTRLTVL.

This chain joins TRBV6-5 and TRBJ1-1; D unclear. There are 15 residues in the CDR3. CDR1 and CDR2 (germline): MNHEY, SVGAGI. Deletions cut 2 bases from V and 4 bases from J, with 14 bases between. As DNA, the CDR3 is TGTGCCAGCAGTTACGAACACAGCCTGGCCACTGAAGCTTTCTTT. Amino acids: CASSYEHSLATEAFF.

This chain uses TRBV9 with TRBJ2-7; TRBD2 matches at 8 bases. After removal of 1 base from V and 6 bases from J, the junction contained 9 bases not matched to a gene. Germline loops: CDR1 SGDLS, CDR2 YYNGEE. The length of the CDR3 is 15 residues. CDR3 in amino acids: CASSVSTGGPGEQYF. In nucleotides, the CDR3 is TGTGCCAGCAGCGTATCAACGGGAGGGCCGGGCGAGCAGTACTTC.

V usage is TRBV11-2 and J usage is TRBJ2-7; the match to TRBD2 covers 7 bases. Germline V lookup: CDR1 SGHAT, CDR2 FQNNGV. This CDR3 spans 15 amino acids. V lost 2 bases to trimming and J lost 4 bases; unmatched junction nucleotides: 8. The DNA of the CDR3 is TGTGCCAGCAGCTTACGGGAGCGGGGAAGGTACGAGCAGTACTTC. It translates to CASSLRERGRYEQYF.

A note on this clone: The sample carries other DNA sequences with the same CDR3. This sequence joins TRBV5-1 and TRBJ1-1; possible D gene TRBD1, 6 bases. The germline gives CDR1 SGHRS, CDR2 YFSETQ. The CDR3 sequence is 13 residues long. The germline V and J ends were trimmed by 3 bases and 1 base, with 7 bases remaining between them. This chain's CDR3 is CASSSGQNTEAFF. The CDR3 region has the DNA TGCGCCAGCAGCTCGGGACAGAACACTGAAGCTTTCTTT.

This clone was detected a few times. The V and J genes are TRBV6-1 and TRBJ2-7; weak D call: TRBD1 (5 bases). This CDR3 is built from 16 residues. From germline, CDR1 is MNHNS and CDR2 SASEGT. V gave up 1 base and J gave up 5 bases, with 18 bases separating them. The CDR3 loop is CASSEGVVQGRDEQYF. The CDR3 region has the DNA TGTGCCAGCAGTGAAGGTGTAGTCCAGGGAAGGGACGAGCAGTACTTC.

This chain links TRBV6-1 with TRBJ1-4, with D maybe TRBD1 (5 bases). Between the trimmed V and J ends, which lost 1 base and 3 bases, there was a span of 9 bases. The germline V gene has CDR1 MNHNS and CDR2 SASEGT. This CDR3 has 15 amino acids. The CDR3 region is CASSEGWGANEKLFF. The CDR3 region has the DNA TGTGCCAGCAGTGAAGGATGGGGGGCTAATGAAAAACTGTTTTTT.

Worth noting for this clone: Other DNA sequences in this specimen translate into the identical CDR3. The V and J genes are TRBV6-6 and TRBJ1-2; TRBD1 aligns across 8 bases. Per germline, CDR1 MNHNY and CDR2 SVGAGI (reference sequence). The CDR3 loop spans 13 amino acids. The trim removed 5 bases at V and 3 bases at J, leaving 2 bases unmatched. The CDR3 nucleotides read TGTGCCAGCAGTCTGACAGGGGACTATGGCTACACCTTC. Translation gives CASSLTGDYGYTF.